These 5 T cell receptor beta chains were sequenced from one sample in a study of T cells in Graves' hyperthyroidism and ophthalmopathy. RNA transcripts served as the template for amplifying TCR beta CDR3 regions. First-round RT-PCR of the TCR CDR3 relied on the HTBI primer set. In TCRdb, the multiplex PCR reads were re-called with MiXCR into one record per CDR3 protein. Here the sample spans 300,000 to 450,000 distinct CDR3 sequences, approximately 15% being singletons. Sequenced: blood. These receptors all come from a woman aged 18-29 years with Graves' hyperthyroidism that later progressed to Graves' ophthalmopathy.

The V and J genes are TRBV11-2 and TRBJ2-1; 7 nucleotides match TRBD2. This CDR3 has 16 residues. V lost 3 bases and J lost 6; bases outside the gene matches: 11. CDR1 is SGHAT and CDR2 is FQNNGV in the germline V gene. In nucleotides, the CDR3 is TGTGCCAGCAGCTTGGGGAGGGTAGCGGCGGGCAATGAGCAGTTCTTC. Protein product: CASSLGRVAAGNEQFF. The complete variable domain, with remaining parts taken from reference TRBV11-2 and TRBJ2-1, reads EAGVAQSPRYKIIEKRQSVAFWCNPISGHATLYWYQQILGQGPKLLIQFQNNGVVDDSQLPKDRFSAERLKGVDSTLKIQPAKLEDSAVYLCASSLGRVAAGNEQFFGPGTRLTVL.

J is TRBJ2-5 and V is TRBV11-2; 8 bases are shared with TRBD2. The end of the DNA is better explained by TRBJ2-1, so the J call may be wrong. Germline loops: CDR1 SGHAT, CDR2 FQNNGV. The CDR3 is made up of 14 amino acids. Here the CDR3 DNA reads TGTGCCAGCAGCTTATCCGGGGGGGAAGAGACCCAGTTCTTC. Protein sequence: CASSLSGGEETQFF.

The CDR3 nucleotides read TGTGCCAGCAGTTTAGCCGTTTGGAGCGGGAGGGCCCGGGGTTGGAATGAGCAGTTCTTC. Its protein is CASSLAVWSGRARGWNEQFF. The chain combines TRBV12-3 or TRBV12-4 with TRBJ2-1; 10 bases match TRBD2. This CDR3 spans 20 amino acids. V was clipped by 0 bases and J by 7 bases; unmatched bases: 18.

Concerning this clonotype itself: One end of the junction does not line up with germline, which may come from a read error. This chain joins TRBV4-3 and TRBJ2-7; D may be TRBD2 (5 bases). This CDR3 region has 14 residues. Germline CDR1 reads LGHNA; CDR2 reads YSLEER. The CDR3 spells CASSQDTSDYELYF. The CDR3 coding sequence is TGCGCCAGCAGCCAAGATACCTCTGACTACGAGCTGTACTTC.

V is TRBV20-1 and J is TRBJ1-2; D is undetermined. Trimming pared 3 bases from V and 0 bases from J, leaving 8 bases between. Germline V lookup: CDR1 DFQATT, CDR2 SNEGSKA (reference sequence). This CDR3 contains 13 residues. The CDR3 DNA is TGCAGTGCTAGCTCAGATACTAACTATGGCTACACCTTC. Translation: CSASSDTNYGYTF.